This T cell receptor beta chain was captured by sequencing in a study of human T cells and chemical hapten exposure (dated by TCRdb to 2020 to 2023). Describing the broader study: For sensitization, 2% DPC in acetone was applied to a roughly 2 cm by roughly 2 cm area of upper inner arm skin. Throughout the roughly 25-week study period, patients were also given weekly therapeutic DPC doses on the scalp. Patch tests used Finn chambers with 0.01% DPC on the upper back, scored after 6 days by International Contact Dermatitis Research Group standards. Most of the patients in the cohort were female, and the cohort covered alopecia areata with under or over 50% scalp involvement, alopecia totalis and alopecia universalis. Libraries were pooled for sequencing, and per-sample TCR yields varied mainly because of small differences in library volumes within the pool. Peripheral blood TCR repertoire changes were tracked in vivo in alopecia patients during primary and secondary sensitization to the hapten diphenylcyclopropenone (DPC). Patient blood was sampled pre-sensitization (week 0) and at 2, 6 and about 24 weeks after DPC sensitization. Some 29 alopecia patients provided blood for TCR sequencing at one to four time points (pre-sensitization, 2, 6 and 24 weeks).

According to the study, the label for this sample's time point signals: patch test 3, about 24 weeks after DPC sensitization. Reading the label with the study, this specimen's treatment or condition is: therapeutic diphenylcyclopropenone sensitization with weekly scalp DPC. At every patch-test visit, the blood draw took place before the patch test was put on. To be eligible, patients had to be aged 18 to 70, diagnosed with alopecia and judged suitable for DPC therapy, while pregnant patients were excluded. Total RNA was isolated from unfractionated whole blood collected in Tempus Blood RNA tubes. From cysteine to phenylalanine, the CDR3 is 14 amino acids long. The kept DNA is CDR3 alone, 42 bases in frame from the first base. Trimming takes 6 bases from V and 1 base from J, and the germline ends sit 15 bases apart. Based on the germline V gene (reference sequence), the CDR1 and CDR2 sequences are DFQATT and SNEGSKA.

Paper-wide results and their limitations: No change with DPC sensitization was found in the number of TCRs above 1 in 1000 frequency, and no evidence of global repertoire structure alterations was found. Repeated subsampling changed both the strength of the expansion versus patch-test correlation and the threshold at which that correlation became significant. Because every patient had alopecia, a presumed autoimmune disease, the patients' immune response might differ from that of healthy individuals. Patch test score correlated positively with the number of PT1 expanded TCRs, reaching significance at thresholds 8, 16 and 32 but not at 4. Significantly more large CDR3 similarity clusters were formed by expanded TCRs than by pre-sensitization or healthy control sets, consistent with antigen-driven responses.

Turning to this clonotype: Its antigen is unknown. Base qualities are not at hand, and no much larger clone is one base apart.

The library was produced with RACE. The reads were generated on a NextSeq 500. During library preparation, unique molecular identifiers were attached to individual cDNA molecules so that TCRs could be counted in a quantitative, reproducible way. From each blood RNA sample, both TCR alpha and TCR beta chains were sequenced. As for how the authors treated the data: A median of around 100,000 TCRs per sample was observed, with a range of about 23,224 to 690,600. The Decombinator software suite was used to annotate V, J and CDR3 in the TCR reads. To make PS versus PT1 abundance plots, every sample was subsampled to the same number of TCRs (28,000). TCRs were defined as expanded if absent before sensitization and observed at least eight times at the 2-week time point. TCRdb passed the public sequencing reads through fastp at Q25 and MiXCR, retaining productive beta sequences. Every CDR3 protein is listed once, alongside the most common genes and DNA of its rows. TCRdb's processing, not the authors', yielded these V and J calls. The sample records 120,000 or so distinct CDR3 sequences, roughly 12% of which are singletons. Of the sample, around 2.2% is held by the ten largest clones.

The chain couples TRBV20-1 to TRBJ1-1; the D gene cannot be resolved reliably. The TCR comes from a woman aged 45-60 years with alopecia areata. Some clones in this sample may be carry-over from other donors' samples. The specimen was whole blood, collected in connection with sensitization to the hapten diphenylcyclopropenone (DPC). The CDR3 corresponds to CSAPRETANTEAFF. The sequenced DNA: TGCAGTGCCCCCCGAGAAACAGCGAACACTGAAGCTTTCTTT.